Sequencing of this T cell receptor beta chain was carried out in a study of blood T cell repertoires in COVID-19. Study background: The United States, Italy and Spain provided the acute and convalescent COVID-19 samples. In each case, the material was cDNA or gDNA derived from T cells, B-cell-depleted T cells, or PBMCs.

Methods used by the authors: Amplifying reference gene primers gave estimates of nucleated cell counts. The method was immunoSEQ multiplex PCR; TCRdb's version includes in-frame clones alone and lacks a portion of them. D and trimming were read from the DNA, whereas the V and J calls and clone size are those reported in that table. The sample shows about 110,000 clones, around 82% of them seen only once. CDR3 length: 13 residues. V was cut by 0 bases and J by 5 bases, with 8 bases left in between. From germline, CDR1 is SGHTS and CDR2 YDEGEE. The sequenced material came from peripheral blood. This sequence was found in a human donor in a cohort sampled during active COVID-19. The chain recombines TRBV5-8 with TRBJ1-1; D remains ambiguous. CDR3 residues: CASSLGRGTEAFF. The CDR3 DNA sequence: TGTGCCAGCAGCTTGGGCAGAGGGACTGAAGCTTTCTTT.